A selection of T cell receptor beta chains follows, all from one sample in a study of cytomegalovirus exposure and HLA in healthy donors. The repertoire was sequenced with immunoSEQ multiplex PCR; TCRdb's copy has only in-frame clones and lacks some. The sample comprises about 38,000 clones, around 86% of which are singletons, and about an eighth rests with the top ten. Input material: PBMCs. These receptors originate from a woman aged 40 to 49 in good health and CMV-seropositive. CDR3s include the opening cysteine and the closing phenylalanine or tryptophan. A D gene is named only where the DNA matches it firmly. Not all rows give a size; the values are once, few, many and, for expanded clones, a class.

CDR3nt: TGTGCCAGCAGCTTAGCGTCTTTTAATGGCTACACCTTC
CDR3aa: CASSLASFNGYTF
j_gene: TRBJ1-2
abundance: -
d_gene: -
v_gene: TRBV7-2

CDR3nt: TGTGCCAGCAGCTTGATGGGGGGGCACGCGGAGACCCAGTACTTC
CDR3aa: CASSLMGGHAETQYF
j_gene: TRBJ2-5
abundance: few
d_gene: -
v_gene: TRBV7-2

CDR3nt: TGTGCCAGCTCACCCAGGGGGGATCAGCCCCAGCATTTT
CDR3aa: CASSPRGDQPQHF
j_gene: TRBJ1-5
abundance: -
d_gene: TRBD1
v_gene: TRBV18

CDR3nt: TGTGCCTGGAGTGCCGGGACAGGGGGCTTTGTTACACCCCTCCACTTT
CDR3aa: CAWSAGTGGFVTPLHF
j_gene: TRBJ1-6
abundance: -
d_gene: TRBD1
v_gene: TRBV30

CDR3nt: TGTGCCAGCAGTTACCAGGGGGCAGGTACTGAAGCTTTCTTT
CDR3aa: CASSYQGAGTEAFF
j_gene: TRBJ1-1
abundance: -
d_gene: TRBD1
v_gene: TRBV27

CDR3nt: TGTGCCAGCAGCGCGCGCGGCAGCACCACAGATACGCAGTATTTT
CDR3aa: CASSARGSTTDTQYF
j_gene: TRBJ2-3
abundance: -
d_gene: -
v_gene: TRBV7-2

CDR3nt: TGTGCCAGCAGCTCGGGTCCAGACAGGGGGCGCAATGGCTACACCTTC
CDR3aa: CASSSGPDRGRNGYTF
j_gene: TRBJ1-2
abundance: -
d_gene: TRBD1
v_gene: TRBV13

CDR3nt: TGTGCCAGCAGCTTATATGGGGGCCGCTATGGCTACACCTTC
CDR3aa: CASSLYGGRYGYTF
j_gene: TRBJ1-2
abundance: -
d_gene: -
v_gene: TRBV7-8

CDR3nt: TGTGCCAGCAGCTTACCCGTGAACACTGAAGCTTTCTTT
CDR3aa: CASSLPVNTEAFF
j_gene: TRBJ1-1
abundance: -
d_gene: -
v_gene: TRBV7-9

CDR3nt: TGTGCCAGCAGCGCCACCGCCACCGCGAATACAGATACGCAGTATTTT
CDR3aa: CASSATATANTDTQYF
j_gene: TRBJ2-3
abundance: -
d_gene: -
v_gene: TRBV5-4

CDR3nt: TGTGCCAGCAGCTTGGCAGGGATTGATCAGCCCCAGCATTTT
CDR3aa: CASSLAGIDQPQHF
j_gene: TRBJ1-5
abundance: -
d_gene: -
v_gene: TRBV5-6